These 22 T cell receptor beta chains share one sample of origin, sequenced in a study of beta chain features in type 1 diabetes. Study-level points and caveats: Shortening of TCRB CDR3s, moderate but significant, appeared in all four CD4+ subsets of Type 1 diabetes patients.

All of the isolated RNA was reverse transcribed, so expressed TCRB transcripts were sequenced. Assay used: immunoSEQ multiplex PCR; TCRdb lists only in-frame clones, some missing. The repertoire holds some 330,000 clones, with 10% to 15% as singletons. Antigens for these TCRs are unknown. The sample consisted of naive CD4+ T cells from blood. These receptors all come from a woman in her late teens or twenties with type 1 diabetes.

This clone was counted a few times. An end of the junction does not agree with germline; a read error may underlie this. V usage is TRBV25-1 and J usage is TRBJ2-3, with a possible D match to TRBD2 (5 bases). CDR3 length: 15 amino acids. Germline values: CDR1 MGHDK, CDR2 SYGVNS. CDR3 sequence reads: CASSEYTASRDTQYF. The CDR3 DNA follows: TGTGCCAGCAGTGAATACACGGCTAGCAGAGATACGCAGTATTTT.

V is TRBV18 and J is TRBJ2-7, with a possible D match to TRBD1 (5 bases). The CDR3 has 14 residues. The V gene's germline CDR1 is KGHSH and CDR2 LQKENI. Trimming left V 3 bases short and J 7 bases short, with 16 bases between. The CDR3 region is CASSPLGRAGEQYF. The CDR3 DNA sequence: TGTGCCAGCTCACCCCTGGGCAGGGCTGGGGAGCAGTACTTC.

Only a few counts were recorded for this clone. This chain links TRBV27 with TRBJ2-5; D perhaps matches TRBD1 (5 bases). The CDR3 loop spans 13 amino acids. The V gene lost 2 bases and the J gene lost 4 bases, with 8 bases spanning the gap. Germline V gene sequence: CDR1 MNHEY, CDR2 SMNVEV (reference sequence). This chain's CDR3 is CASSLQGTETQYF. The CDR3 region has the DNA TGTGCCAGCAGTTTACAGGGAACAGAGACCCAGTACTTC.

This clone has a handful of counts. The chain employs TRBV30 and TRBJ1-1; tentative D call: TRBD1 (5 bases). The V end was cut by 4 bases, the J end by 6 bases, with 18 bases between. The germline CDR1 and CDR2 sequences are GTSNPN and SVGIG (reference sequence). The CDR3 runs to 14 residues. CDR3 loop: CAWTPKGRDSEAFF. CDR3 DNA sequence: TGTGCCTGGACCCCGAAGGGGCGCGACTCTGAAGCTTTCTTT.

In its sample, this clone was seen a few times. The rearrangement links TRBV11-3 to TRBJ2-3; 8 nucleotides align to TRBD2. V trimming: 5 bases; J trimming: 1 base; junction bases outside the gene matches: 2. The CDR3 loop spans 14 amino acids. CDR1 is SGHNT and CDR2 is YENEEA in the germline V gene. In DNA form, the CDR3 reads TGTGCCAGCAGCACTAGCGGAGGCACAGATACGCAGTATTTT. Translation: CASSTSGGTDTQYF.

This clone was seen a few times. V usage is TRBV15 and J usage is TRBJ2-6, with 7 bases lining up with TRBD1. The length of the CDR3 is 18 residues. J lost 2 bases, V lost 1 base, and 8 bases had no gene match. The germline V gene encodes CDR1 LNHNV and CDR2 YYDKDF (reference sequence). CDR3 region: CATSRAAQGDPGANVLTF. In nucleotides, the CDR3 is TGTGCCACCAGCAGAGCGGCCCAGGGGGACCCTGGGGCCAACGTCCTGACTTTC.

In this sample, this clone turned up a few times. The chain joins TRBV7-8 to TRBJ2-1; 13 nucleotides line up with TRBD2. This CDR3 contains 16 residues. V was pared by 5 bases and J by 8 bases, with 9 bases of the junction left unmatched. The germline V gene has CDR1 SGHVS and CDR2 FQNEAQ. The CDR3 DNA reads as TGTGCCAGCAGCCAACTAGCGGGAGGGGGTGTGGATGAGCAGTTCTTC. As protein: CASSQLAGGGVDEQFF.

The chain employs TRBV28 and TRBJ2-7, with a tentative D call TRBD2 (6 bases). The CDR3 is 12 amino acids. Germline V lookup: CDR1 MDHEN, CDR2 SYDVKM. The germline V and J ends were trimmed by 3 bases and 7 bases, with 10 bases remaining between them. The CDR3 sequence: CASSFGGGEQYF. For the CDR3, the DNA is TGTGCCAGCAGTTTCGGGGGAGGAGAGCAGTACTTC.

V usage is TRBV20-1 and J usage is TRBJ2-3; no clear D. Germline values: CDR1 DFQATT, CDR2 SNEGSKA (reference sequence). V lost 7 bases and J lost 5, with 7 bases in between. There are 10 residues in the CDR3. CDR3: CSVALDTQYF. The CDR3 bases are TGCAGTGTAGCCCTAGATACGCAGTATTTT.

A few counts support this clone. The chain's CDR3 is CASSWGGPYEQYF. CDR3 sequence (DNA): TGTGCCAGCAGTTGGGGCGGTCCCTACGAGCAGTACTTC. The chain is built from TRBV6-6 and TRBJ2-7; tentatively, D is TRBD1 (5 bases). The CDR3 totals 13 residues. The V gene's germline CDR1 is MNHNY and CDR2 SVGAGI (reference sequence). The ends were cut back, 4 bases at V and 2 bases at J, with 9 bases in the middle.

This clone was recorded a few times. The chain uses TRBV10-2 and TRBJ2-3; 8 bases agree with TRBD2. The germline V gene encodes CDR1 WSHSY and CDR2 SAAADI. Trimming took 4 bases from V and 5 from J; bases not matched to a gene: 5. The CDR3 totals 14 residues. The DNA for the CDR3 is TGCGCCAGCAGTGGAGCGGGGGCGGGAGATACGCAGTATTTT. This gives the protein CASSGAGAGDTQYF.

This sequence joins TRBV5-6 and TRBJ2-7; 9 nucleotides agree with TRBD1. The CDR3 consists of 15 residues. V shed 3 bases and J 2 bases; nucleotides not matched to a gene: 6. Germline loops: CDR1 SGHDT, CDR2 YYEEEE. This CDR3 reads CASSSRTGVTYEQYF. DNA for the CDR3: TGTGCCAGCAGCTCCCGGACAGGGGTTACCTACGAGCAGTACTTC.

CDR3 amino acids: CSVAVKGEGSPLHF. In nucleotides, the CDR3 is TGCAGCGTTGCCGTGAAGGGGGAAGGATCACCCCTCCACTTT. The chain joins TRBV29-1 to TRBJ1-6, with TRBD1 as a possible D gene (6 bases). This CDR3 region has 14 residues. CDR1 is SQVTM and CDR2 is ANQGSEA in the germline V gene. V was clipped by 4 bases and J by 10 bases, with 17 bases between them.

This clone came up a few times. DNA for the CDR3: TGTGCCAGCAGCTCCAGTGCCAGCTACGAGCAGTACTTC. Amino acids: CASSSSASYEQYF. The genes are TRBV7-2 and TRBJ2-7; D unresolved. V lost 4 bases to trimming and J lost 3 bases, with 10 bases between them. CDR1 and CDR2 (germline): SGHTA, FQGNSA. CDR3 length: 13 residues.

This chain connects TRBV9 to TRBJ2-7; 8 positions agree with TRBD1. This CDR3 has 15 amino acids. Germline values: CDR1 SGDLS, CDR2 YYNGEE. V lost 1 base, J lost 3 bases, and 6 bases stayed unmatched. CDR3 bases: TGTGCCAGCAGCGTACCAGGGGGCAGGAGCTACGAGCAGTACTTC. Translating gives CASSVPGGRSYEQYF.

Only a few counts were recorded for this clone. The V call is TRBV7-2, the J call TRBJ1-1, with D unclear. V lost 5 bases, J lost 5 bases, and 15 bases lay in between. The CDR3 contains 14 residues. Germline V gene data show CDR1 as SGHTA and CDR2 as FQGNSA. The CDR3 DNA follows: TGTGCCAGCAGCCCCCGCCGGGGAAGGACTGAAGCTTTCTTT. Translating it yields CASSPRRGRTEAFF.

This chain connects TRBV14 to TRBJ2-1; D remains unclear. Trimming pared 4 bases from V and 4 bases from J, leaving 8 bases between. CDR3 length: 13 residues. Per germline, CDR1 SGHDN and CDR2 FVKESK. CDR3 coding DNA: TGTGCCAGCAGCCTAAGACAATACAATGAGCAGTTCTTC. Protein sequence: CASSLRQYNEQFF.

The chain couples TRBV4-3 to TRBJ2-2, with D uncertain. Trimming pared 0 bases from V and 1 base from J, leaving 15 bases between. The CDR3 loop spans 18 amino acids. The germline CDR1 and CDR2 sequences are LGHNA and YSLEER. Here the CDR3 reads CASSQDLNLPGNTGELFF. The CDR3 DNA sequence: TGCGCCAGCAGCCAAGATCTAAACTTGCCGGGGAACACCGGGGAGCTGTTTTTT.

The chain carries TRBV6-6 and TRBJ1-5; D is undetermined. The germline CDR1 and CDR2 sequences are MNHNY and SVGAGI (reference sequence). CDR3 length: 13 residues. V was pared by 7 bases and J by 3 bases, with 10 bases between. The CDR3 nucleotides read TGTGCCAGCAATCTTGGGCCCAATCAGCCCCAGCATTTT. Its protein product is CASNLGPNQPQHF.

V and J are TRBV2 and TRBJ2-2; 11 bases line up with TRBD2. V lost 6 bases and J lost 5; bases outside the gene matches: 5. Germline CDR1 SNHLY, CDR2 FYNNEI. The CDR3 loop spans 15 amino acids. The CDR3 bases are TGTGCCAGCAGCGATAGCGGGAGGGGTACCGGGGAGCTGTTTTTT. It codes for CASSDSGRGTGELFF.

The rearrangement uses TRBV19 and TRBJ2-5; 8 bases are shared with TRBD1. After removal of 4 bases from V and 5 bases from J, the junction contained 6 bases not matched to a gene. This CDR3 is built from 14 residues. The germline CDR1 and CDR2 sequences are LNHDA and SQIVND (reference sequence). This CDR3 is CASSTTGVTETQYF. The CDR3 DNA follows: TGTGCCAGTAGTACGACAGGGGTAACGGAGACCCAGTACTTC.

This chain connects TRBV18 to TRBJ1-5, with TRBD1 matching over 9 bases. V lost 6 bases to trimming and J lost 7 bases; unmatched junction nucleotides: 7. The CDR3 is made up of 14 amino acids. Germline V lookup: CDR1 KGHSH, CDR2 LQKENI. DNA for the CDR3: TGTGCCAGCTCGCTCGGGACAGGGTGGCAGCCCCAGCATTTT. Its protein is CASSLGTGWQPQHF.